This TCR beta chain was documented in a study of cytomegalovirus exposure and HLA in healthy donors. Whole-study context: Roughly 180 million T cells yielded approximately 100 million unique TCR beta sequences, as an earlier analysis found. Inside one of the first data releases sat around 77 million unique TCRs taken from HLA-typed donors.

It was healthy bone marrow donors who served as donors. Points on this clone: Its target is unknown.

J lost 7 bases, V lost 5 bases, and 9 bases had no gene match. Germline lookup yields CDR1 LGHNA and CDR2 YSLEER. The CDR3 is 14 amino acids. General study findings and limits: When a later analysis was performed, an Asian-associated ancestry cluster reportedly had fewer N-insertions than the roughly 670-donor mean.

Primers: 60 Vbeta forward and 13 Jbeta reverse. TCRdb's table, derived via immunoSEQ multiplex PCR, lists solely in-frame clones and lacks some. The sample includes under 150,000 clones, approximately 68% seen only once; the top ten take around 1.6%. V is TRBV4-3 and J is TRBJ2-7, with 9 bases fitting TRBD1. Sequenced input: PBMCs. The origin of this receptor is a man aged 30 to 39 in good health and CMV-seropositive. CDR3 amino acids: CASSDTGTGKEQYF. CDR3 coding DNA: TGCGCCAGCAGCGACACCGGGACAGGGAAAGAGCAGTACTTC.